The 26 T cell receptor beta chains reported below all come from one sample, sequenced in a study of glioma-infiltrating T cells after dendritic cell vaccination. This sample's time point: after dendritic cell vaccination, including at tumor progression/relapse. Using immunoSEQ multiplex PCR, the repertoire was profiled, and TCRdb retains in-frame clones only, with some absent. The table includes about 110,000 clones, nearly 90% detected once. The sample in question was blood, obtained after dendritic cell vaccination. The source of these receptors is a human donor with glioblastoma.

The chain has TRBV6-1 and TRBJ1-2, with unresolved D. The CDR3 extends over 14 amino acids. CDR1 is MNHNS, CDR2 SASEGT, per germline. Deletions cut 3 bases from V and 0 bases from J, with 8 bases between. The CDR3 spells CASSDGGSNYGYTF. The CDR3 nucleotides read TGTGCCAGCAGTGACGGCGGATCTAACTATGGCTACACCTTC.

V usage is TRBV7-3 and J usage is TRBJ2-1; 8 bases fit TRBD2. Trimming took 0 bases from V and 10 from J; bases not matched to a gene: 5. The germline gives CDR1 SGHTA, CDR2 FQGTGA. The CDR3 is 14 amino acids. CDR3 coding DNA: TGTGCCAGCAGCTTAACTAGCGGGAAGGTAGAGCAGTTCTTC. It specifies CASSLTSGKVEQFF.

The chain employs TRBV6-5 and TRBJ2-7; 7 bases fit TRBD2. This CDR3 has 13 residues. Germline lookup yields CDR1 MNHEY and CDR2 SVGAGI. V dropped 8 bases and J dropped 1; count of bases not matched to a gene: 5. CDR3 sequence reads: CASRQAGSYEQYF. Here the CDR3 DNA reads TGTGCCAGCCGTCAAGCGGGGTCCTACGAGCAGTACTTC.

The chain carries TRBV2 and TRBJ2-7; 9 bases align to TRBD1. From germline, CDR1 is SNHLY and CDR2 FYNNEI. Trimming at V came to 9 bases and at J to 3 bases, leaving 3 bases not matched to a gene. This CDR3 contains 12 residues. The CDR3 is CASGGQGYEQYF. The CDR3, as DNA: TGTGCCAGTGGGGGACAGGGCTACGAGCAGTACTTC.

The chain recombines TRBV9 with TRBJ1-2, with D perhaps matching TRBD1 (6 bases). The CDR3 spans 13 residues. CDR1 SGDLS and CDR2 YYNGEE come from the germline V gene. V was pared by 3 bases and J by 7 bases, with 13 bases between. The CDR3 nucleotides read TGTGCCAGCAGCGGGAAGGGGGATTTTGGCTACACCTTC. Translated: CASSGKGDFGYTF.

The chain links TRBV27 to TRBJ2-5; D remains unclear. The V end lost 0 bases, the J end lost 1 base, and 6 bases lay between the germline ends. Germline CDR1 and CDR2: MNHEY and SMNVEV (reference sequence). The CDR3 covers 14 residues. As DNA, the CDR3 is TGTGCCAGCAGTTTATCGGCAGTCCAAGAGACCCAGTACTTC. Translated: CASSLSAVQETQYF.

This clone was picked up one time. The V call is TRBV18, the J call TRBJ1-1; 7 nucleotides match TRBD1. The CDR3 totals 15 residues. Germline V gives CDR1 KGHSH, CDR2 LQKENI. Losses at the gene ends were 3 bases for V and 1 base for J; bases not matched to a gene: 5. CDR3 loop: CASSPVGGGNTEAFF. The DNA of the CDR3 is TGTGCCAGCTCACCCGTAGGGGGCGGGAACACTGAAGCTTTCTTT.

This clone is a singleton in its sample. The V gene is TRBV4-2, the J gene TRBJ2-4, with a tentative D call TRBD2 (6 bases). Germline V lookup: CDR1 LGHNA, CDR2 YNFKEQ. The V and J ends lost 1 base and 7 bases respectively, with 11 bases between them. This CDR3 is 14 amino acids long. CDR3: CASSQGEVSNIQYF. The DNA of the CDR3 is TGTGCCAGCAGCCAAGGGGAGGTGTCCAACATTCAGTACTTC.

The chain joins TRBV5-1 to TRBJ2-3; 10 nucleotides line up with TRBD2. The V segment lost 2 bases and the J segment 1 base; nucleotides outside the gene matches: 10. The CDR3 has 18 amino acids. In germline, CDR1 is SGHRS, CDR2 YFSETQ. In DNA, the CDR3 is TGCGCCAGCAGCTTTATACCCAAGCGGGAGGGGGGCACAGATACGCAGTATTTT. Its protein is CASSFIPKREGGTDTQYF.

This chain connects TRBV11-3 to TRBJ2-7, with TRBD1 identical over 8 bases. The CDR3 is made up of 16 amino acids. CDR1 is SGHNT and CDR2 is YENEEA in the germline V gene. Losses at the gene ends were 3 bases for V and 2 bases for J; bases not matched to a gene: 9. CDR3 sequence: CASSLMGQEQAYEQYF. In DNA, the CDR3 is TGTGCCAGCAGCTTGATGGGACAGGAACAAGCCTACGAGCAGTACTTC. The full variable domain, completed using reference TRBV11-3 and TRBJ2-7, is EAGVVQSPRYKIIEKKQPVAFWCNPISGHNTLYWYLQNLGQGPELLIRYENEEAVDDSQLPKDRFSAERLKGVDSTLKIQPAELGDSAVYLCASSLMGQEQAYEQYFGPGTRLTVT.

The rearrangement links TRBV15 to TRBJ1-3, with TRBD1 matching 8 bases. Germline CDR1 reads LNHNV; CDR2 reads YYDKDF (reference sequence). The CDR3 totals 17 residues. The J segment lost 3 bases and the V segment lost 0 bases, leaving 7 bases of the junction unmatched. The CDR3 nucleotides read TGTGCCACCAGCAGAGATCCCAGGGGGCGAAGTGGAAACACCATATATTTT. Translation gives CATSRDPRGRSGNTIYF.

J is TRBJ2-2 and V is TRBV30, with unresolved D. Trimming pared 0 bases from V and 1 base from J, leaving 6 bases between. Germline values: CDR1 GTSNPN, CDR2 SVGIG (reference sequence). The CDR3 covers 14 residues. CDR3 sequence: CAWSVNLNTGELFF. CDR3 nucleotides: TGTGCCTGGAGTGTAAATCTGAACACCGGGGAGCTGTTTTTT.

This CDR3 is CASSRTVDGELFF. The DNA for the CDR3 is TGCGCCAGCAGCCGGACAGTAGACGGGGAGCTGTTTTTT. The chain joins TRBV5-1 to TRBJ2-2; weak D call: TRBD1 (6 bases). The CDR3 consists of 13 residues. Trimming left V 4 bases short and J 7 bases short, with 11 bases between. Germline loops: CDR1 SGHRS, CDR2 YFSETQ.

About this clone: Because the CDR3 is missing its conserved closing phenylalanine or tryptophan, this is likely a read error. The limits of the CDR3 on the DNA are not certain, so only TCRdb's listed CDR3 is given. This chain links TRBV9 with TRBJ1-4; the D call TRBD1 from the table was never checked on the DNA. The CDR3 is 10 amino acids in total, end residues counted. CDR1 and CDR2 from the germline V gene are SGDLS and YYNGEE. CDR3 amino acids: CASSARDRGL.

The rearrangement uses TRBV19 and TRBJ2-3; TRBD2 aligns across 9 bases. In germline, CDR1 is LNHDA, CDR2 SQIVND (reference sequence). CDR3 length: 17 residues. V shed 1 base and J 0 bases; nucleotides not matched to a gene: 5. DNA of the CDR3: TGTGCCAGTAGTATAGCCGGACTAGCGAAAAGCACAGATACGCAGTATTTT. Protein: CASSIAGLAKSTDTQYF.

For the CDR3, the DNA is TGTGCCAGTAGCCCCCCGGGGGGGGCGGCAGGGGAGCTGTTTTTT. It yields the protein CASSPPGGAAGELFF. The J gene is TRBJ2-2, the V gene TRBV19; 8 bases agree with TRBD2. Germline CDR1 LNHDA, CDR2 SQIVND (reference sequence). Unmatched junction bases numbered 11, after V lost 6 bases and J lost 8 bases. The CDR3 spans 15 residues.

The chain carries TRBV2 and TRBJ2-7, with 9 bases identical to TRBD1. CDR1 SNHLY and CDR2 FYNNEI come from the germline V gene. V lost 4 bases and J lost 2; bases outside the gene matches: 6. CDR3 size: 15 residues. The CDR3 region has the DNA TGTGCCAGCAGTGTGGAACAGGGGGCCCCCTACGAGCAGTACTTC. This sequence encodes CASSVEQGAPYEQYF.

The J gene is TRBJ2-7, the V gene TRBV5-1, with D perhaps TRBD1 (5 bases). The CDR3 loop spans 12 amino acids. CDR1 and CDR2 (germline): SGHRS, YFSETQ. V was clipped by 0 bases and J by 7 bases, with 8 bases between them. The CDR3 coding sequence is TGCGCCAGCAGCTTGGGAAGGGGAGAGCAGTACTTC. Its protein product is CASSLGRGEQYF.

The CDR3 DNA is TGTGCCAGTAGTATAGTGGGGACAGGGGTCCAGGATCAGCCCCAGCATTTT. Translation: CASSIVGTGVQDQPQHF. The gene calls are TRBV19 and TRBJ1-5, with TRBD1 matching over 10 bases. This CDR3 spans 17 amino acids. Germline lookup yields CDR1 LNHDA and CDR2 SQIVND (reference sequence). The trim removed 1 base at V and 5 bases at J, leaving 8 bases unmatched.

The V call is TRBV2, the J call TRBJ1-5; 7 positions match TRBD1. V was pared by 6 bases and J by 3 bases, with 2 bases of the junction left unmatched. CDR3 length: 13 amino acids. CDR1 and CDR2 from the germline V gene are SNHLY and FYNNEI. CDR3 sequence reads: CASRGQLNQPQHF. The DNA of the CDR3 is TGTGCCAGCAGGGGACAGCTCAATCAGCCCCAGCATTTT. Full variable domain (missing parts from reference TRBV2 and TRBJ1-5): EPEVTQTPSHQVTQMGQEVILRCVPISNHLYFYWYRQILGQKVEFLVSFYNNEISEKSEIFDDQFSVERPDGSNFTLKIRSTKLEDSAMYFCASRGQLNQPQHFGDGTRLSIL.

This rearrangement joins TRBV2 to TRBJ1-1, with 10 bases matching TRBD1. This CDR3 is built from 16 residues. CDR1 and CDR2 from the germline V gene are SNHLY and FYNNEI. After removal of 7 bases from V and 1 base from J, the junction contained 9 bases not matched to a gene. CDR3 sequence reads: CASIIDRGLTNTEAFF. In nucleotides, the CDR3 is TGTGCCAGCATTATTGACAGGGGGCTTACGAACACTGAAGCTTTCTTT. The complete variable domain, with remaining parts taken from reference TRBV2 and TRBJ1-1, reads EPEVTQTPSHQVTQMGQEVILRCVPISNHLYFYWYRQILGQKVEFLVSFYNNEISEKSEIFDDQFSVERPDGSNFTLKIRSTKLEDSAMYFCASIIDRGLTNTEAFFGQGTRLTVV.

The rearrangement uses TRBV1 and TRBJ1-5. TRBV1 is assigned pseudogene status. The CDR3 spans 13 residues. The CDR3 loop is CTSSLARDPPQHF. As DNA, the CDR3 is TGCACCAGCAGCCTCGCGCGGGACCCTCCCCAGCATTTT.

CDR3 region: CASSLGLAGSGELFF. The CDR3 bases are TGTGCCAGCAGCTTGGGACTAGCGGGTTCCGGGGAGCTGTTTTTT. This chain connects TRBV5-6 to TRBJ2-2, with 10 bases fitting TRBD2. Losses at the gene ends were 0 bases for V and 6 bases for J; bases not matched to a gene: 2. From germline, CDR1 is SGHDT and CDR2 YYEEEE. CDR3 size: 15 residues.

The V call is TRBV2, the J call TRBJ2-7; D is perhaps TRBD1 (5 bases). Germline V gene sequence: CDR1 SNHLY, CDR2 FYNNEI. The V and J ends lost 7 bases and 3 bases respectively, with 10 bases between them. This CDR3 spans 12 amino acids. The CDR3, as DNA: TGTGCCAGCATGCGACAGAACTACGAGCAGTACTTC. It encodes CASMRQNYEQYF.

This clone was detected once. The genes are TRBV18 and TRBJ2-1; D may be TRBD1 (6 bases). The CDR3 totals 15 residues. V lost 3 bases, J lost 4 bases, and 13 bases lay in between. Germline assignment: CDR1 KGHSH and CDR2 LQKENI. The CDR3 DNA reads as TGTGCCAGCTCACCCGGACAGCAAGAATACAATGAGCAGTTCTTC. Its protein product is CASSPGQQEYNEQFF.

V is TRBV14 and J is TRBJ1-2; D is uncertain. The CDR3 runs 13 residues. The germline CDR1 and CDR2 sequences are SGHDN and FVKESK. Between the trimmed V and J ends, which lost 5 bases and 8 bases, there was a span of 15 bases. CDR3 coding DNA: TGTGCCAGCAGCATCTCCCCTCTTGGCGGCTACACCTTC. It yields the protein CASSISPLGGYTF.